This is a list of T cell receptor beta chains from one sample in a study of neurological immune-mediated disorders. MiXCR was run by TCRdb on the 5' RACE reads, yielding one entry per CDR3 protein. This table has some 120,000 distinct CDR3 sequences, more than 2.5% appearing once. Sequencing was performed on PBMCs. These receptors all stem from a woman aged 25 to 39 with multiple sclerosis. CDR3s include the opening cysteine and the closing phenylalanine or tryptophan. D genes are given only for firm matches. Clone sizes are given selectively: once, few, many, or a class where the clone is expanded.

>.|TRBJ2-1|TRBV5-1|many
CASSMPGEPYNEQFF
TGCGCCAGCAGCATGCCAGGGGAACCCTACAATGAGCAGTTCTTC
>TRBD2|TRBJ2-1|TRBV10-3|many
CAISEAGGEFDEQFF
TGTGCCATCAGTGAGGCGGGGGGGGAATTTGATGAGCAGTTCTTC
>TRBD1|TRBJ1-1|TRBV10-3|many
CAITPGVAGGWTEAFF
TGTGCCATCACCCCGGGGGTGGCAGGGGGGTGGACTGAAGCTTTCTTT
>.|TRBJ1-1|TRBV5-1|many
CASSLELGSIEAFF
TGCGCCAGCAGCTTGGAGCTCGGAAGTATTGAAGCTTTCTTT
>.|TRBJ1-5|TRBV7-9|many
CASSLAEGGLQPQHF
TGTGCCAGCAGCTTAGCTGAGGGGGGGCTTCAGCCCCAGCATTTT
>TRBD1|TRBJ2-2|TRBV3-1|many
CASSQVLGQGNLGTGELFF
TGTGCCAGCAGCCAAGTTCTTGGACAGGGAAATTTAGGCACCGGGGAGCTGTTTTTT
>.|TRBJ1-1|TRBV20-1|many
CSARQASEAFF
TGCAGTGCTAGGCAGGCCTCTGAAGCTTTCTTT
>.|TRBJ1-2|TRBV29-1|many
CSVEGNEDGYTF
TGCAGCGTTGAAGGGAACGAGGATGGCTACACCTTC
>TRBD1|TRBJ1-4|TRBV5-1|many
CASSLTGENEKLFF
TGCGCCAGCAGCTTGACAGGGGAGAATGAAAAACTGTTTTTT
>.|TRBJ1-2|TRBV20-1|many
CSARFQGSYYGYTF
TGCAGTGCTCGATTTCAGGGGTCTTACTATGGCTACACCTTC
>TRBD2|TRBJ2-3|TRBV20-1|many
CSARDPSGPTDTQYF
TGCAGTGCTAGAGATCCTAGCGGGCCCACAGATACGCAGTATTTT
>.|TRBJ1-5|TRBV6-2/TRBV6-3|many
CASRSNPNQPQHF
TGTGCCAGCAGATCGAACCCGAATCAGCCCCAGCATTTT
>TRBD2|TRBJ2-7|TRBV20-1|many
CSASVGTSAVYEQYF
TGCAGTGCTAGCGTTGGGACTAGCGCGGTATACGAGCAGTACTTC
>TRBD2|TRBJ2-7|TRBV7-8|many
CASSLSLAGAGGDYEQYF
TGTGCCAGCAGCTTATCCCTAGCGGGAGCTGGGGGGGACTACGAGCAGTACTTC
>TRBD1|TRBJ1-2|TRBV9|many
CASRSGQGVGGYTF
TGTGCCAGCAGGTCGGGACAGGGGGTGGGTGGCTACACCTTC
>TRBD2|TRBJ2-7|TRBV5-1|few
CASSYTGGGGGTYEQYF
TGCGCCAGCAGCTACACCGGCGGCGGCGGGGGTACTTACGAGCAGTACTTC
>TRBD1|TRBJ1-2|TRBV7-2|many
CASSPRTGNGNGYTF
TGTGCCAGCAGCCCCCGGACAGGGAATGGGAATGGCTACACCTTC
>.|TRBJ1-1|TRBV29-1|many
CSVVGGVDEAFF
TGCAGCGTTGTTGGGGGGGTCGATGAAGCTTTCTTT
>.|TRBJ1-2|TRBV5-1|many
CASSWGFTDRIYGYTF
TGCGCCAGCAGCTGGGGCTTTACCGACAGGATCTATGGCTACACCTTC
>.|TRBJ1-2|TRBV9|many
CASSVGSGGYTF
TGTGCCAGCAGCGTAGGATCAGGAGGCTACACCTTC
>.|TRBJ1-6|TRBV2|many
CASTLERNSPLHF
TGTGCCAGCACCCTCGAAAGAAATTCACCCCTCCACTTT
>.|TRBJ2-3|TRBV4-1|many
CASSQDWQVTDTQYF
TGCGCCAGCAGCCAAGACTGGCAGGTCACAGATACGCAGTATTTT
>.|TRBJ1-2|TRBV13|many
CASSLGRGPLYGYTF
TGTGCCAGCAGCTTAGGCCGGGGGCCCCTATATGGCTACACCTTC
>.|TRBJ2-5|TRBV15|many
CATSRDMGDSETQYF
TGTGCCACCAGCAGAGATATGGGGGACTCAGAGACCCAGTACTTC
>.|TRBJ1-5|TRBV12-3/TRBV12-4|many
CASSLRPSNQPQHF
TGTGCCAGCAGTTTGAGACCGAGCAATCAGCCCCAGCATTTT
>TRBD2|TRBJ2-3|TRBV7-9|few
CASSLGGVAGAYTDTQYF
TGTGCCAGCAGCTTAGGGGGAGTAGCGGGGGCATACACAGATACGCAGTATTTT
>.|TRBJ1-6|TRBV20-1|many
CSARDHGVNNSPLHF
TGCAGTGCTAGAGATCATGGGGTTAATAATTCACCCCTCCACTTT
>.|TRBJ2-5|TRBV7-2|many
CASSLGITPTARREETQYF
TGTGCCAGCAGCTTAGGAATCACACCGACGGCTAGGAGGGAAGAGACCCAGTACTTC
>TRBD1|TRBJ2-7|TRBV14|many
CASSQAGTAREQYF
TGTGCCAGCAGCCAAGCCGGGACAGCCCGCGAGCAGTACTTC
>.|TRBJ2-7|TRBV12-3/TRBV12-4|many
CASSKNGPSSYEQYF
TGTGCCAGCAGTAAAAACGGACCGAGCTCCTACGAGCAGTACTTC
>TRBD1|TRBJ2-5|TRBV5-6|many
CASSSIRTGVTQETQYF
TGTGCCAGCAGCTCGATCAGGACAGGGGTTACACAAGAGACCCAGTACTTC
>TRBD1|TRBJ1-5|TRBV19|many
CASSIRQGATQPQHF
TGTGCCAGTAGTATAAGACAGGGGGCGACCCAGCCCCAGCATTTT
>.|TRBJ2-3|TRBV7-9|many
CASAPLGVRTDTQYF
TGTGCCAGCGCCCCCCTGGGGGTACGCACAGATACGCAGTATTTT
>TRBD2|TRBJ2-1|TRBV3-1|few
CASSRRTSGIYNEQFF
TGTGCCAGCAGCCGACGGACTAGCGGGATTTACAATGAGCAGTTCTTC
>TRBD1|TRBJ2-7|TRBV7-8|many
CASSLAVTGGVSYEQYF
TGTGCCAGCAGCTTAGCCGTCACAGGGGGCGTCTCCTACGAGCAGTACTTC
>.|TRBJ2-1|TRBV20-1|many
CSARRDLTYNEQFF
TGCAGTGCTAGGAGGGACTTGACTTACAATGAGCAGTTCTTC
>.|TRBJ2-7|TRBV7-2|many
CASSSGDGTYEQYF
TGTGCCAGCAGCTCCGGGGACGGGACCTACGAGCAGTACTTC
>TRBD2|TRBJ2-3|TRBV4-3|many
CASSQDRGEGSDTQYF
TGCGCCAGCAGCCAAGACCGGGGGGAGGGGTCAGATACGCAGTATTTT
>.|TRBJ2-2|TRBV5-1|.
CASSLDWTGELFF
TGCGCCAGCAGCTTGGATTGGACCGGGGAGCTGTTTTTT
>.|TRBJ1-1|TRBV20-1|many
CSARDKPGSSRVTEAFF
TGCAGTGCTAGAGATAAACCTGGGAGCAGTCGGGTCACTGAAGCTTTCTTT
>TRBD1|TRBJ1-5|TRBV10-2|many
CASSELVTGGPNQPQHF
TGCGCCAGCAGTGAACTTGTGACAGGGGGCCCCAATCAGCCCCAGCATTTT
>.|TRBJ2-4|TRBV5-1|many
CASTFKNIQYF
TGCGCCAGCACCTTCAAAAACATTCAGTACTTC
>.|TRBJ1-4|TRBV10-3|many
CAISDGLDRTSEKLFF
TGTGCCATCAGTGACGGTTTGGACAGAACTAGCGAAAAACTGTTTTTT
>.|TRBJ1-4|TRBV14|many
CASSQRQTNEKLFF
TGTGCCAGCAGCCAACGACAGACAAATGAAAAACTGTTTTTT
>.|TRBJ2-7|TRBV19|many
CASRGTHSYEQYF
TGTGCCAGTAGAGGGACTCACTCCTACGAGCAGTACTTC
>TRBD1|TRBJ1-5|TRBV29-1|many
CSAKTGTGPNQPQHF
TGCAGCGCCAAGACCGGGACAGGGCCCAATCAGCCCCAGCATTTT
>.|TRBJ2-7|TRBV20-1|.
CSARPWGTTEGAYEQYF
TGCAGTGCTAGACCCTGGGGGACAACCGAGGGCGCCTACGAGCAGTACTTC
>.|TRBJ1-1|TRBV30|many
CACSNRVTEAFF
TGTGCCTGTTCCAACAGGGTAACTGAAGCTTTCTTT
>.|TRBJ1-1|TRBV12-3/TRBV12-4|many
CASSLGIGEWTEAFF
TGTGCCAGCAGTTTAGGGATCGGAGAGTGGACTGAAGCTTTCTTT